Listed below are T cell receptor beta chains from one sample, sequenced in a study of blood T cell repertoires in COVID-19. Data came from immunoSEQ multiplex PCR; TCRdb stores just in-frame clones and leaves some out. The data contain a few hundred thousand clones, about nine tenths of them seen just once; the ten biggest clones take up 10%. The specimen sequenced was PBMCs or T cells enriched from blood (not recorded which). The receptors derive from a man in his late teens or twenties with acute COVID-19. CDR3s include the opening cysteine and the closing phenylalanine or tryptophan. The D gene is left open where the match is weak.

J gene,V gene,D gene,CDR3 protein,CDR3 DNA
TRBJ1-1,TRBV29-1,NA,CSVEDLTQEGENTEAFF,TGCAGCGTTGAAGATCTAACGCAAGAAGGAGAAAACACTGAAGCTTTCTTT
TRBJ2-1,TRBV27,NA,CASSVDRYNEQFF,TGTGCCAGCAGCGTGGACAGATACAATGAGCAGTTCTTC
TRBJ2-7,TRBV9,NA,CASSVDGSPSYEQYF,TGTGCCAGCAGCGTAGACGGGTCCCCCTCCTACGAGCAGTACTTC
TRBJ1-2,TRBV25-1,NA,CASSEGGTLRPTAGYTF,TGTGCCAGCAGTGAAGGCGGGACCCTCCGACCCACCGCTGGCTACACCTTC
TRBJ1-3,TRBV6-1,NA,CASSAGSVSSGNTIYF,TGTGCCAGCAGTGCGGGTTCCGTAAGCTCTGGAAACACCATATATTTT
TRBJ2-1,TRBV19,TRBD1,CASSPNRGNEQFF,TGTGCCAGTAGTCCAAACAGGGGCAATGAGCAGTTCTTC
TRBJ2-1,TRBV19,TRBD2,CASSPTSADVQWQFF,TGTGCCAGTAGTCCGACTAGCGCCGACGTACAATGGCAGTTCTTC
TRBJ2-1,TRBV2,TRBD1,CASSGTRDRYNEQFF,TGTGCCAGCAGTGGCACCCGGGACAGGTACAATGAGCAGTTCTTC
TRBJ1-4,TRBV2,TRBD1,CASSEGTGGATATNEKLFF,TGTGCCAGCAGTGAGGGGACAGGGGGCGCCACGGCAACTAATGAAAAACTGTTTTTT
TRBJ2-7,TRBV4-1,TRBD2,CASSHQREGYEQYF,TGCGCCAGCAGCCACCAGCGGGAGGGGTACGAGCAGTACTTC
TRBJ2-3,TRBV7-8,TRBD2,CASSPVSGSTKSTDTQYF,TGTGCCAGCAGCCCAGTTAGCGGGAGTACTAAAAGCACAGATACGCAGTATTTT
TRBJ2-7,TRBV7-6,NA,CASSPSSVGADEQYF,TGTGCCAGCAGCCCATCGTCTGTGGGGGCGGACGAGCAGTACTTC